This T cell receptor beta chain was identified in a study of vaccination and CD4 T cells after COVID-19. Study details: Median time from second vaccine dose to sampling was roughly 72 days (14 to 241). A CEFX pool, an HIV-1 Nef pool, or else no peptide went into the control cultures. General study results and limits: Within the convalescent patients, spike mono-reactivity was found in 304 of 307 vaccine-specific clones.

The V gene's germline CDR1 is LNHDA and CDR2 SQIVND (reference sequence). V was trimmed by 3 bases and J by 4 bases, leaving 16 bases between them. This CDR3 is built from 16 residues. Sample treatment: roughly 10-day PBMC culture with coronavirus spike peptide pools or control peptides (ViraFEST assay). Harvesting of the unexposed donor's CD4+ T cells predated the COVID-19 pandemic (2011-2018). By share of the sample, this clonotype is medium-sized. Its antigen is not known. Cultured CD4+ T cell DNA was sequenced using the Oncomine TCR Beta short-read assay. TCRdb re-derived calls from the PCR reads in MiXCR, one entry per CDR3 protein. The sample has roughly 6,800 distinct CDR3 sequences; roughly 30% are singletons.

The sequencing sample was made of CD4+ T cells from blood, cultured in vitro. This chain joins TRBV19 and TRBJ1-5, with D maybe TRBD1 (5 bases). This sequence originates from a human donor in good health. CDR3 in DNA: TGTGCCAGTAGTATTTGGGGGTACGGACTTAATCAGCCCCAGCATTTT. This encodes CASSIWGYGLNQPQHF.